A single sample gave rise to the 30 T cell receptor beta chains below, sequenced in a study of B cell selection in AIRE deficiency. Regulatory T cells were sorted as CD4+CD25hiCD127low/negative. Sequencing was performed with immunoSEQ multiplex PCR; in TCRdb, only in-frame clones are kept and a portion is missing. Of approximately 22,000 clones listed, approximately 91% were seen once; the top ten hold roughly 1.4%. The sample was CD4+CD25+ Tregs sorted from PBMCs. Source of these receptors: a human donor in good health.

This clone was counted once. The J gene is TRBJ1-2, the V gene TRBV7-9; 10 nucleotides agree with TRBD1. In germline, CDR1 is SEHNR, CDR2 FQNEAQ (reference sequence). The CDR3 is made up of 15 amino acids. Trimming cost V 3 bases and J 4 bases; bases outside gene matches: 5. The CDR3: CASSFGTGAGYGYTF. The CDR3 region has the DNA TGTGCCAGCAGCTTTGGGACAGGGGCTGGCTATGGCTACACCTTC.

This clone was recorded only once. The genes are TRBV7-6 and TRBJ2-2; D is unclear. V was trimmed by 5 bases and J by 4 bases, leaving 5 bases between them. Germline V gives CDR1 SGHVS, CDR2 FNYEAQ. This CDR3 spans 12 amino acids. The chain's CDR3 is CASSRLTGELFF. CDR3 coding DNA: TGTGCCAGCAGCCGACTCACCGGGGAGCTGTTTTTT.

CDR3 amino acids: CASSKGQGPTLNTEAFF. DNA for the CDR3: TGTGCCAGCAGCAAAGGACAGGGGCCCACCTTGAACACTGAAGCTTTCTTT. The rearrangement joins TRBV5-4 to TRBJ1-1; 9 bases align to TRBD1. The trim removed 4 bases at V and 0 bases at J, leaving 10 bases unmatched. CDR1 and CDR2 from the germline V gene are SGHNT and YYREEE (reference sequence). The CDR3 is 17 residues long.

The V gene is TRBV11-2, the J gene TRBJ1-4, with D perhaps matching TRBD1 (5 bases). The CDR3 length is 14 residues. Germline CDR1 SGHAT, CDR2 FQNNGV. Trimming left V 0 bases short and J 8 bases short, with 10 bases between. The CDR3 region has the DNA TGTGCCAGCAGCTTAGACAGGGTGGCCGAAAAACTGTTTTTT. This sequence encodes CASSLDRVAEKLFF.

The chain is built from TRBV5-1 and TRBJ2-7; 7 nucleotides agree with TRBD2. J lost 4 bases, V lost 1 base, and 11 bases had no gene match. The CDR3 runs 16 residues. In germline, CDR1 is SGHRS, CDR2 YFSETQ. CDR3 in amino acids: CASSLIPESGGYEQYF. CDR3 coding DNA: TGCGCCAGCAGCTTGATACCCGAGTCGGGGGGATACGAGCAGTACTTC. Complete variable domain (other parts from reference TRBV5-1 and TRBJ2-7): KAGVTQTPRYLIKTRGQQVTLSCSPISGHRSVSWYQQTPGQGLQFLFEYFSETQRNKGNFPGRFSGRQFSNSRSEMNVSTLELGDSALYLCASSLIPESGGYEQYFGPGTRLTVT.

In this sample, this clone turned up once. The gene calls are TRBV19 and TRBJ2-5; TRBD1 agrees at 11 bases. The V gene's germline CDR1 is LNHDA and CDR2 SQIVND (reference sequence). The CDR3 totals 17 residues. Germline trimming cut 5 bases from V and 4 bases from J; bases unmatched to any gene: 12. The CDR3 region has the DNA TGTGCCAGTAGTCCCTCCTCCGGGACAGGGGGGGGAGAGACCCAGTACTTC. Residues: CASSPSSGTGGGETQYF.

This chain uses TRBV30 with TRBJ2-5; TRBD2 is a possible D gene (5 bases). CDR1 is GTSNPN and CDR2 is SVGIG in the germline V gene (reference sequence). This CDR3 region has 14 residues. Trimming took off 3 bases at V and 4 bases at J, with 15 bases between the two ends. The CDR3 nucleotides read TGTGCCTGGAGAGGGCGGGTCGCCAGAGAGACCCAGTACTTC. Amino acid sequence: CAWRGRVARETQYF.

The V and J genes are TRBV30 and TRBJ1-1, with D possibly TRBD1 on 5 matching bases. Trimming cost V 3 bases and J 0 bases, with 8 bases left between them. Germline-derived CDR1 and CDR2 are GTSNPN and SVGIG (reference sequence). The CDR3 is made up of 13 amino acids. CDR3 bases: TGTGCCTGGAGGCGGGGCATGAACACTGAAGCTTTCTTT. It specifies CAWRRGMNTEAFF.

The chain uses TRBV10-3 and TRBJ1-4, with D hard to call. V was shortened by 0 bases and J by 4 bases, with 9 bases between the two germline ends. The CDR3 has 15 amino acids. The germline gives CDR1 ENHRY, CDR2 SYGVKD. CDR3 sequence reads: CAISESRGFNEKLFF. The CDR3 region has the DNA TGTGCCATCAGTGAGTCGAGAGGGTTTAATGAAAAACTGTTTTTT.

This chain connects TRBV19 to TRBJ2-1; D is perhaps TRBD1 or TRBD2 (6 bases each). From germline, CDR1 is LNHDA and CDR2 SQIVND (reference sequence). The ends were cut back, 5 bases at V and 3 bases at J, with 11 bases in the middle. The CDR3 is 14 residues long. CDR3 in DNA: TGTGCCAGTAGTTCCGGAGGGGGCTACAATGAGCAGTTCTTC. Translated, it gives CASSSGGGYNEQFF.

This rearrangement joins TRBV5-6 to TRBJ1-5; TRBD1 agrees at 7 bases. CDR1 is SGHDT and CDR2 is YYEEEE in the germline V gene. The trim removed 4 bases at V and 3 bases at J, leaving 19 bases unmatched. The CDR3 totals 19 residues. Here the CDR3 DNA reads TGTGCCAGCAGCGTCCTAGGAGGGGGCGCGGCGGGTTCCAATCAGCCCCAGCATTTT. Amino acids: CASSVLGGGAAGSNQPQHF.

V is TRBV9 and J is TRBJ1-5; tentatively, D is TRBD1 (5 bases). Germline V lookup: CDR1 SGDLS, CDR2 YYNGEE. Trimming stripped 3 bases from V and 9 bases from J, with 16 bases between. The CDR3 spans 14 residues. Here the CDR3 reads CASSAHTDGGPQHF. CDR3 coding DNA: TGTGCCAGCAGCGCGCACACGGACGGGGGGCCCCAGCATTTT.

This clone came up once. The CDR3 loop is CASSSWDRGSYEQYF. The CDR3 DNA follows: TGTGCCAGCAGCTCATGGGACAGGGGGTCCTACGAGCAGTACTTC. The chain uses TRBV11-1 and TRBJ2-7, with 11 bases aligning to TRBD1. V lost 4 bases and J lost 1; bases outside the gene matches: 3. This CDR3 region has 15 residues. Germline values: CDR1 SGHAT, CDR2 FQDESV (reference sequence).

The chain links TRBV4-1 to TRBJ1-3; TRBD1 agrees at 10 bases. There are 15 residues in the CDR3. V shed 1 base and J 7 bases; nucleotides not matched to a gene: 4. Per the germline V gene, CDR1 is MGHRA and CDR2 is YSYEKL. The CDR3, as DNA: TGCGCCAGCAGCCAAGGACAGGGGGCGCGTAACACCATATATTTT. This codes for CASSQGQGARNTIYF.

The chain has TRBV7-9 and TRBJ2-7, with 10 bases lining up with TRBD1. CDR3 length: 14 residues. Germline lookup yields CDR1 SEHNR and CDR2 FQNEAQ (reference sequence). J lost 3 bases, V lost 5 bases, and 4 bases had no gene match. In DNA, the CDR3 is TGTGCCAGCAGCCCACGGACAGGGGGCTACGAGCAGTACTTC. This translates into CASSPRTGGYEQYF.

The chain employs TRBV11-2 and TRBJ2-1; 9 positions match TRBD2. The CDR3 consists of 16 residues. Germline V gene sequence: CDR1 SGHAT, CDR2 FQNNGV. V was clipped by 5 bases and J by 6 bases; unmatched bases: 11. In DNA form, the CDR3 reads TGTGCCAGCAGCCCAGCGGGGGGCCATCTGTTCAATGAGCAGTTCTTC. Its translation is CASSPAGGHLFNEQFF.

V usage is TRBV7-2 and J usage is TRBJ2-3; no clear D gene. Germline lookup yields CDR1 SGHTA and CDR2 FQGNSA. The CDR3 spans 12 residues. V was pared by 3 bases and J by 5 bases, with 6 bases between. CDR3 loop: CASSFSGDTQYF. CDR3 sequence (DNA): TGTGCCAGCAGCTTTTCGGGAGATACGCAGTATTTT.

CDR3 bases: TGTGCCACCAGCAGAGGTCAGTCCGTCGATCAGCCCCAGCATTTT. This codes for CATSRGQSVDQPQHF. The chain carries TRBV15 and TRBJ1-5; D gene unclear. The CDR3 is 15 amino acids. The germline CDR1 and CDR2 sequences are LNHNV and YYDKDF (reference sequence). The V end lost 1 base, the J end lost 5 bases, and 12 bases lay between the germline ends.

The rearrangement links TRBV28 to TRBJ1-2, with D maybe TRBD1 (6 bases). Germline assignment: CDR1 MDHEN and CDR2 SYDVKM. The V end was cut by 3 bases, the J end by 2 bases, with 10 bases between. There are 14 residues in the CDR3. CDR3 loop: CASSFLGQNYGYTF. The DNA of the CDR3 is TGTGCCAGCAGTTTCTTAGGACAGAACTATGGCTACACCTTC.

The chain carries TRBV9 and TRBJ2-2, with 7 positions matching TRBD2. V lost 0 bases, J lost 8 bases, and 7 bases stayed unmatched. CDR3 length: 15 amino acids. The germline V gene has CDR1 SGDLS and CDR2 YYNGEE. Here the CDR3 reads CASSVGGLVVGELFF. In DNA form, the CDR3 reads TGTGCCAGCAGCGTAGGCGGACTAGTAGTTGGGGAGCTGTTTTTT.

This clone came up once. This chain links TRBV7-9 with TRBJ1-6, with D hard to call. CDR3 size: 14 residues. V lost 4 bases to trimming and J lost 7 bases, with 11 bases between them. From germline, CDR1 is SEHNR and CDR2 FQNEAQ (reference sequence). CDR3 DNA sequence: TGTGCCAGCAGCTCGAAGAGGGTAAATTCACCCCTCCACTTT. This gives the protein CASSSKRVNSPLHF.

The V and J genes are TRBV25-1 and TRBJ1-1; D may be TRBD1 (6 bases). V gave up 7 bases and J gave up 0 bases, with 9 bases separating them. The CDR3 length is 13 residues. CDR1 is MGHDK, CDR2 SYGVNS, per germline. The CDR3 bases are TGTGCCAGCAAAGGACAGATGAACACTGAAGCTTTCTTT. Protein: CASKGQMNTEAFF.

This chain connects TRBV4-2 to TRBJ1-1, with TRBD1 as a possible D gene (6 bases). The CDR3 has 15 residues. V was cut by 1 base and J by 0 bases, with 9 bases left in between. Germline CDR1 is LGHNA and CDR2 is YNFKEQ. In DNA form, the CDR3 reads TGTGCCAGCAGCCAAGTCGACAGGATGAACACTGAAGCTTTCTTT. Translation: CASSQVDRMNTEAFF.

This sequence joins TRBV9 and TRBJ1-4, with TRBD1 matching 9 bases. The length of the CDR3 is 15 residues. Germline trimming cut 5 bases from V and 7 bases from J; bases unmatched to any gene: 9. Germline V gives CDR1 SGDLS, CDR2 YYNGEE. The CDR3 nucleotides read TGTGCCAGCAGTCCTCCGGGACAGGGTGTTGAAAAACTGTTTTTT. The encoded protein is CASSPPGQGVEKLFF.

This clone appeared once. The chain has TRBV2 and TRBJ1-2; D is unresolved. V was cut by 8 bases and J by 8 bases, with 15 bases left in between. This CDR3 region has 12 residues. Germline V lookup: CDR1 SNHLY, CDR2 FYNNEI. The DNA for the CDR3 is TGTGCCAGCTCAATCCTCGGGGAAGGCTACACCTTC. Protein product: CASSILGEGYTF. Filled out from reference TRBV2 and TRBJ1-2, the complete variable domain reads EPEVTQTPSHQVTQMGQEVILRCVPISNHLYFYWYRQILGQKVEFLVSFYNNEISEKSEIFDDQFSVERPDGSNFTLKIRSTKLEDSAMYFCASSILGEGYTFGSGTRLTVV.

The genes are TRBV6-5 and TRBJ2-7, with 7 bases fitting TRBD1. V shed 5 bases, J shed 6 bases, and the junction held 13 bases outside the gene matches. The germline CDR1 and CDR2 sequences are MNHEY and SVGAGI. This CDR3 has 15 amino acids. CDR3 bases: TGTGCCAGCAGTGTCCAGGGGGATATCAGGGGCGAGCAGTACTTC. Residues: CASSVQGDIRGEQYF.

This chain connects TRBV5-6 to TRBJ2-5; D possibly corresponds to TRBD2 (6 bases). The germline V and J ends were trimmed by 0 bases and 3 bases, with 9 bases remaining between them. Germline V gives CDR1 SGHDT, CDR2 YYEEEE. The CDR3 length is 14 residues. CDR3 residues: CASSLVGLEETQYF. CDR3 DNA: TGTGCCAGCAGCTTGGTGGGACTCGAAGAGACCCAGTACTTC.

V usage is TRBV2 and J usage is TRBJ2-7, with TRBD2 matching 7 bases. Germline trimming cut 9 bases from V and 4 bases from J; bases unmatched to any gene: 12. Germline V gene lookup returns CDR1 SNHLY and CDR2 FYNNEI. The CDR3 totals 14 residues. CDR3 in DNA: TGTGCCAGTTTCCGTGGGCTAGCGGATTACGAGCAGTACTTC. Translating gives CASFRGLADYEQYF.

The V and J genes are TRBV11-2 and TRBJ1-1, with D maybe TRBD1 (6 bases). V lost 0 bases to trimming and J lost 7 bases, with 15 bases between them. Germline CDR1 and CDR2: SGHAT and FQNNGV. The CDR3 contains 15 residues. The CDR3: CASSLDTGPSFEAFF. The DNA of the CDR3 is TGTGCCAGCAGCTTAGATACAGGGCCCTCATTTGAAGCTTTCTTT.

This rearrangement joins TRBV27 to TRBJ2-6; D not certain. In germline, CDR1 is MNHEY, CDR2 SMNVEV (reference sequence). This CDR3 is built from 13 residues. The V end was cut by 8 bases, the J end by 2 bases, with 7 bases between. This CDR3 is CASCRTGANVLTF. The CDR3 DNA reads TGTGCCAGCTGCAGGACTGGGGCCAACGTCCTGACTTTC.